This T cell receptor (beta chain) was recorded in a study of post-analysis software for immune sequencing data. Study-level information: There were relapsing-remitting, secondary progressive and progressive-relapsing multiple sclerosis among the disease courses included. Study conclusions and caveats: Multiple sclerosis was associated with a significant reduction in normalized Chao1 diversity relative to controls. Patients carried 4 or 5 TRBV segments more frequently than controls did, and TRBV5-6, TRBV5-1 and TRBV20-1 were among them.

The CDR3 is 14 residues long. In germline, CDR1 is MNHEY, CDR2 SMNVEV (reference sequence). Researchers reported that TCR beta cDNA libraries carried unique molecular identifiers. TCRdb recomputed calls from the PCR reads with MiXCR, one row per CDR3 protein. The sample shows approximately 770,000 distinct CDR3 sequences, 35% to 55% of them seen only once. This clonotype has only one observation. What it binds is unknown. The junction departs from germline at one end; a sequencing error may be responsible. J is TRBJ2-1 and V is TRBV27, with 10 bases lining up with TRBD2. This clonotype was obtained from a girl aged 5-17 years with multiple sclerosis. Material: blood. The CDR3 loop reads CVSKLAGDYNEQFF. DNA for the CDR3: TGTGTCAGCAAGCTAGCGGGAGATTACAATGAGCAGTTCTTC.